This TCR beta chain was observed in a study of CD8 T cells in ankylosing spondylitis. Findings of the study overall: In ankylosing spondylitis patients, matched synovial fluid reportedly showed significant enrichment of disease-linked clones. Past research had described some motif variants in reactive arthritis synovial fluid and blood.

TCRdb reanalysed the 5' RACE reads using MiXCR and keeps one entry per CDR3 protein. The data show 250,000 to 350,000 distinct CDR3 sequences, with around 20% seen just once and about 8% held by the top ten. The CDR3 is 16 residues long. Germline lookup yields CDR1 SGHRS and CDR2 YFSETQ. With V trimmed by 3 bases and J by 4 bases, 8 bases remained unmatched. This clonotype was counted a few times. The antigen is not known. The material sequenced was blood, either unsorted or a sorted T cell fraction (not recorded which). J is TRBJ2-1 and V is TRBV5-1; 9 bases align to TRBD2. The clonotype comes from a male donor with ankylosing spondylitis or in good health (not recorded which). CDR3 loop: CASSYIAGVGYNEQFF. The CDR3 coding sequence is TGCGCCAGCAGCTACATAGCGGGAGTTGGGTACAATGAGCAGTTCTTC. Filled out from reference TRBV5-1 and TRBJ2-1, the complete variable domain reads KAGVTQTPRYLIKTRGQQVTLSCSPISGHRSVSWYQQTPGQGLQFLFEYFSETQRNKGNFPGRFSGRQFSNSRSEMNVSTLELGDSALYLCASSYIAGVGYNEQFFGPGTRLTVL.